This T cell receptor beta chain was sequenced for a study of CD8+CD57+ T cells in acquired aplastic anemia. This clonotype was observed at least ten times. Its antigen is not identified. V lost 6 bases to trimming and J lost 5 bases, with 8 bases between them. This CDR3 comprises 12 residues. Study-wide results and limits: In common between the patients and the controls were around 29 CD8+ CDR3 sequences.

For CDR3 and TCR beta VDJ profiling, genomic DNA was the template used. TCRdb re-analysed the reads in MiXCR, keeping a single row per CDR3 protein. The sample lists about 190,000 distinct CDR3 sequences, approximately 50% occurring once. Sequencing input: sorted CD4+, CD8+, or CD8+CD57+ T cells (not recorded which) from PBMCs. This TCR was sampled from a human donor in good health, serving as a control. V is TRBV12-3 or TRBV12-4 and J is TRBJ1-5; D is unresolved. The chain's CDR3 is CASRDTYQPQHF. CDR3 nucleotide sequence: TGTGCCAGCAGGGATACGTATCAGCCCCAGCATTTT.